This T cell receptor beta chain came from a study of Graves' ophthalmopathy and Graves' hyperthyroidism. This clonotype was observed a handful of times. Using RNA transcripts, the TCR beta CDR3 regions were amplified. After a first-round RT-PCR with HTBI primers, a second-round multiplex PCR was run. Via MiXCR, TCRdb re-called the multiplex PCR reads, giving one row per CDR3 protein. The sample holds around 1,200,000 distinct CDR3 sequences, 36% seen once. Patients were left out if they had other autoimmune diseases, uncontrolled infections, pregnancy or lactation. Serum thyroxine and TRAb, along with clinical symptoms, thyroid ultrasound and orbital computed tomography, were what diagnosis relied on. This CDR3 contains 15 residues. V was pared by 0 bases and J by 5 bases, with 13 bases between. CDR1 and CDR2 from the germline V gene are LGHNA and YSLEER.

Sequencing used peripheral blood or thyroid tissue (not recorded which). This sequence was found in an adult man with Graves' hyperthyroidism. V gene TRBV4-3 combines with J gene TRBJ2-5; no reliable D call. For the CDR3, the DNA is TGCGCCAGCAGCCAAGAAAGAGAGCAAACGGAGACCCAGTACTTC. Protein: CASSQEREQTETQYF.